A single sample is the source of the 8 T cell receptor beta chains below, sequenced in a study of blood T cell repertoires in COVID-19. Sequencing was performed with immunoSEQ multiplex PCR; in TCRdb, only in-frame clones are kept and a portion is missing. Among under 200,000 clones listed, just under 90% were seen once. Sequencing input: peripheral blood. Receptors originate from a woman in her 70s with COVID-19, enrolled during active disease.

The J gene is TRBJ2-7, the V gene TRBV20-1; D is unresolved. The CDR3 is made up of 12 amino acids. Germline V gene data show CDR1 as DFQATT and CDR2 as SNEGSKA (reference sequence). V gave up 3 bases and J gave up 1 base, with 7 bases separating them. The CDR3 DNA follows: TGCAGTGCTAGTTACAGATCCTACGAGCAGTACTTC. As protein: CSASYRSYEQYF.

The sample holds one count of this clone. The chain recombines TRBV27 with TRBJ2-4, with D perhaps TRBD2 (5 bases). Germline assignment: CDR1 MNHEY and CDR2 SMNVEV (reference sequence). Trimming took off 3 bases at V and 12 bases at J, with 21 bases between the two ends. This CDR3 is 15 amino acids long. The CDR3 DNA sequence: TGTGCCAGCAGTTTTGTCCGGGGTTCCGTTGCGGGTCAGTACTTC. This sequence encodes CASSFVRGSVAGQYF.

The rearrangement links TRBV5-8 to TRBJ2-3, with 11 bases aligning to TRBD1. V trimming: 4 bases; J trimming: 3 bases; junction bases outside the gene matches: 10. The CDR3 has 17 amino acids. Germline V gene data show CDR1 as SGHTS and CDR2 as YDEGEE. Here the CDR3 DNA reads TGTGCCAGCAGCCTAGGTGGGGACAGGGGGAGGACAGATACGCAGTATTTT. It codes for CASSLGGDRGRTDTQYF.

A single count supports this clone. The chain employs TRBV15 and TRBJ1-3; TRBD1 aligns across 7 bases. The CDR3 is 16 residues long. The germline V gene encodes CDR1 LNHNV and CDR2 YYDKDF (reference sequence). V shed 0 bases, J shed 3 bases, and the junction held 5 bases outside the gene matches. CDR3 coding DNA: TGTGCCACCAGCAGAGAACAGGGGATTGGTGGAAACACCATATATTTT. This translates into CATSREQGIGGNTIYF.

This chain links TRBV19 with TRBJ1-5; 8 nucleotides align to TRBD1. This CDR3 comprises 15 residues. Germline values: CDR1 LNHDA, CDR2 SQIVND (reference sequence). V shed 0 bases, J shed 6 bases, and the junction held 4 bases outside the gene matches. The CDR3 DNA is TGTGCCAGTAGTATAGACAGGGGGCTCGTTCAGCCCCAGCATTTT. It translates to CASSIDRGLVQPQHF.

The rearrangement uses TRBV5-4 and TRBJ2-7; TRBD1 matches at 7 bases. The CDR3 spans 15 residues. CDR1 is SGHNT, CDR2 YYREEE, per germline (reference sequence). Unmatched junction bases numbered 12, after V lost 4 bases and J lost 5 bases. CDR3 protein: CASSDDRAPFDEQYF. The DNA for the CDR3 is TGTGCCAGCAGCGACGACAGGGCCCCCTTCGACGAGCAGTACTTC.

This clone has just a few counts. V usage is TRBV5-4 and J usage is TRBJ1-5, with D perhaps TRBD1 (5 bases). Germline V gene data show CDR1 as SGHNT and CDR2 as YYREEE (reference sequence). This CDR3 spans 14 amino acids. Trimming pared 0 bases from V and 6 bases from J, leaving 10 bases between. The CDR3 coding sequence is TGTGCCAGCAGCTTGGCGGGGGGGGGTCAGCCCCAGCATTTT. It is translated as CASSLAGGGQPQHF.

This clone occurred many times. The chain carries TRBV5-1 and TRBJ1-1, with 8 bases aligning to TRBD1. CDR1 and CDR2 (germline): SGHRS, YFSETQ. CDR3 length: 16 residues. The V gene end was trimmed by 0 bases and the J gene end by 1 base; junction bases not matched to a gene: 5. CDR3 residues: CASSLAGDRKNTEAFF. In DNA, the CDR3 is TGCGCCAGCAGCTTGGCTGGGGACAGGAAGAACACTGAAGCTTTCTTT.